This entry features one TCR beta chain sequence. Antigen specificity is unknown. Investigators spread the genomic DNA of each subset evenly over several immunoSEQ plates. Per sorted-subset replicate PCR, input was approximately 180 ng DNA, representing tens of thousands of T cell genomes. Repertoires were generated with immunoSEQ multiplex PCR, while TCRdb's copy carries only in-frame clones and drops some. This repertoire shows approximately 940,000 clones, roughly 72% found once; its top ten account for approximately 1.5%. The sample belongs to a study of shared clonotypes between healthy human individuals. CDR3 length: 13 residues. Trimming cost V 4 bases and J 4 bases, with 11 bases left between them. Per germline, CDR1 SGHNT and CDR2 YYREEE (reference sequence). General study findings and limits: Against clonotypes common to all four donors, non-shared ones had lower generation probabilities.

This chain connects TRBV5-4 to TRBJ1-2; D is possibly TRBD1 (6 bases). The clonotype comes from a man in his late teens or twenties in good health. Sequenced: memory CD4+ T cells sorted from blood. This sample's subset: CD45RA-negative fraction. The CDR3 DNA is TGTGCCAGCAGCAAACAGGGATTCTATGGCTACACCTTC. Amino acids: CASSKQGFYGYTF.